The rows below give T cell receptor beta chains drawn from one sample of a study of shared clonotypes between healthy human individuals. TCRdb keeps only in-frame clones here, not all; method: immunoSEQ multiplex PCR. The sample records some 2,000,000 clones, 90% to 96% being singletons. Sequenced material: naive CD4+ T cells sorted from blood. The source of these receptors is a man between 18 and 29 years old in good health. Both conserved end residues are part of each CDR3. Some rows have no size entry. The others give once, few or many, or a class for an expanded clone.

V gene: TRBV10-3
clone size: .
CDR3 protein: CAISRLAGGDTDTQYF

V gene: TRBV6-6
clone size: .
CDR3 protein: CASSYLRGNTEAFF

V gene: TRBV4-3
clone size: few
CDR3 protein: CASSQDWTTLQPQHF

V gene: TRBV6-5
clone size: .
CDR3 protein: CASSSPAGGKVF

V gene: TRBV25-1
clone size: once
CDR3 protein: CASSDPQINEQFF

V gene: TRBV18
clone size: .
CDR3 protein: CASSSGTGAFQETQYF

V gene: TRBV5-1
clone size: .
CDR3 protein: CASSALGQGGYGYTF

V gene: TRBV7-9
clone size: .
CDR3 protein: CASSWGLAIYNEQFF

V gene: TRBV5-5
clone size: .
CDR3 protein: CASSPGTSGGIKETQYF

V gene: TRBV6-5
clone size: .
CDR3 protein: CASSTNNEQFF

V gene: TRBV13
clone size: .
CDR3 protein: CASSLDRGPYEQYF

V gene: TRBV6-1
clone size: .
CDR3 protein: CASRQGMNQPQHF

V gene: TRBV6-5
clone size: .
CDR3 protein: CASRTPGGYGYTF

V gene: TRBV6-6
clone size: .
CDR3 protein: CASSARQGAGNGYTF

V gene: TRBV10-3
clone size: .
CDR3 protein: CAISDLDTQYF

V gene: TRBV6-1
clone size: .
CDR3 protein: CASRTSGGYEQYF

V gene: TRBV18
clone size: .
CDR3 protein: CASSPPSGTSVQYF

V gene: TRBV7-2
clone size: once
CDR3 protein: CASLDRGADTQYF

V gene: TRBV18
clone size: .
CDR3 protein: CASSLIRDTAETQYF

V gene: TRBV28
clone size: .
CDR3 protein: CASSLTDGNEQFF

V gene: TRBV5-1
clone size: .
CDR3 protein: CASSTGQGEDTQYF

V gene: TRBV5-6
clone size: .
CDR3 protein: CASSLGRAEGHF

V gene: TRBV28
clone size: .
CDR3 protein: CASGPPGQGAGEQYF

V gene: TRBV5-1
clone size: .
CDR3 protein: CASSLRTGAEDTQYF

V gene: TRBV19
clone size: .
CDR3 protein: CASSRQGDSPLHF

V gene: TRBV7-9
clone size: once
CDR3 protein: CASSFWGGPNTEAFF

V gene: TRBV9
clone size: .
CDR3 protein: CASSVADGGYQETQYF

V gene: TRBV4-1
clone size: .
CDR3 protein: CASRGSATSSGANVLTF

V gene: TRBV6-1
clone size: .
CDR3 protein: CASREPGQGYNSPLHF

V gene: TRBV27
clone size: .
CDR3 protein: CASLRTSGPYEQYF

V gene: TRBV5-1
clone size: .
CDR3 protein: CASSLGERQPQHF

V gene: TRBV5-4
clone size: .
CDR3 protein: CASSLGLAGSTGELFF

V gene: TRBV7-9
clone size: .
CDR3 protein: CASSLGSTDTQYF

V gene: TRBV5-1
clone size: .
CDR3 protein: CASSLRTGNTEAFF

V gene: TRBV11-2
clone size: .
CDR3 protein: CASRLTGVRTDTQYF

V gene: TRBV19
clone size: .
CDR3 protein: CASKASSNYGYTF

V gene: TRBV18
clone size: .
CDR3 protein: CASSLQGNEKLFF

V gene: TRBV18
clone size: .
CDR3 protein: CASSPYDRSMAFF

V gene: TRBV5-5
clone size: .
CDR3 protein: CASSSITGGELFF

V gene: TRBV6-5
clone size: .
CDR3 protein: CASRGTVTNEKLFF

V gene: TRBV10-3
clone size: .
CDR3 protein: CAISEGDSDSYEQYF

V gene: TRBV4-1
clone size: .
CDR3 protein: CASSQPGQHMNTEAFF

V gene: TRBV6-5
clone size: .
CDR3 protein: CASRRDSSREQYF

V gene: TRBV2
clone size: .
CDR3 protein: CASLHRLRAQETQYF

V gene: TRBV7-2
clone size: .
CDR3 protein: CASSHGGAEQFF

V gene: TRBV30
clone size: .
CDR3 protein: CAWSPSNYGYTF

V gene: TRBV6-1
clone size: .
CDR3 protein: CASRTDTQYF

V gene: TRBV25-1
clone size: .
CDR3 protein: CASLPGGAMNTEAFF

V gene: TRBV5-1
clone size: .
CDR3 protein: CASSPIVSGEKLFF

V gene: TRBV5-4
clone size: .
CDR3 protein: CATGQGTSYEQYF

V gene: TRBV14
clone size: once
CDR3 protein: CASSPLGGTPGEQYF